Sequencing of this TCR beta chain was carried out in a study of CD8+CD57+ T cells in acquired aplastic anemia. General study findings and limits: It was found that fewer than 35 CD8+ CDR3 sequences were shared between patients and controls.

The germline V and J ends were trimmed by 0 bases and 0 bases, with 12 bases remaining between them. Germline V CDR1 and CDR2: DFQATT, SNEGSKA (reference sequence). The CDR3 is 17 residues long. Individuals selected for sequencing had exhibited CD8+CD57+ cell expansion on flow cytometry. Everyone among the patients had severe acquired aplastic anemia. Genomic DNA acted as the template from which TCR beta VDJ combination and CDR3 sequence profiling were carried out. From the reads, TCRdb called clonotypes with MiXCR, one entry per CDR3 protein. The table includes around 79,000 distinct CDR3 sequences, just over 70% detected once. Regarding this clonotype: The antigen is undetermined.

Sample: sorted CD4+, CD8+, or CD8+CD57+ T cells (not recorded which) from PBMCs. The TCR sequence derives from a human donor with aplastic anemia. The rearrangement links TRBV20-1 to TRBJ1-6; D gene uncertain. The CDR3 region has the DNA TGCAGTGCTAGAGATTCGGCAGCGAGCTCCTATAATTCACCCCTCCACTTT. Its translation is CSARDSAASSYNSPLHF.